The present T cell receptor (beta chain) was sequenced within a study of chemoradiotherapy in HPV16-positive cancers. Clones were read by immunoSEQ multiplex PCR, and TCRdb kept only the in-frame ones, dropping some. The sample lists tens of thousands of clones, about 87% occurring once. The CDR3 is 14 residues long. V was shortened by 5 bases and J by 4 bases, with 14 bases between the two germline ends. In germline, CDR1 is MNHEY, CDR2 SMNVEV (reference sequence). Sequenced here: blood, sampled from a patient who underwent chemoradiotherapy. The receptor was isolated from a human donor with HPV-associated anogenital cancer. The chain joins TRBV27 to TRBJ1-1, with unresolved D. The CDR3: CASSPQRRGTEAFF. The CDR3 coding sequence is TGTGCCAGCAGTCCCCAGAGACGAGGCACTGAAGCTTTCTTT.